This passage covers 27 T cell receptor beta chains from one sample sequenced in a study of T cells in Graves' hyperthyroidism and ophthalmopathy. The source material, RNA transcripts, was used to amplify TCR beta CDR3 regions. TCR CDR3 underwent first-round RT-PCR with the HTBI primer set. From the multiplex PCR reads, TCRdb called clonotypes with MiXCR, one entry per CDR3 protein. The sample yields about 530,000 distinct CDR3 sequences, under 20% seen once. Specimen: blood. These receptors came from a woman aged 18-30 years with Graves' ophthalmopathy.

The chain carries TRBV15 and TRBJ1-5; no clear D. The V end was cut by 8 bases, the J end by 0 bases, with 8 bases between. Germline assignment: CDR1 LNHNV and CDR2 YYDKDF (reference sequence). This CDR3 has 13 amino acids. CDR3 sequence: CATCVSSNQPQHF. For the CDR3, the DNA is TGTGCCACCTGCGTGAGTAGCAATCAGCCCCAGCATTTT.

This clonotype was recorded many times. The chain recombines TRBV7-3 with TRBJ2-7, with D hard to call. The germline V and J ends were trimmed by 5 bases and 0 bases, with 14 bases remaining between them. The CDR3 is 15 residues long. The germline V gene has CDR1 SGHTA and CDR2 FQGTGA. In DNA form, the CDR3 reads TGTGCCAGCAGCGGAGAGGCGGCGCCCTCCTACGAGCAGTACTTC. Amino acid sequence: CASSGEAAPSYEQYF.

The chain links TRBV29-1 to TRBJ2-7; D is possibly TRBD2 (6 bases). There are 12 residues in the CDR3. Germline V gene lookup returns CDR1 SQVTM and CDR2 ANQGSEA. Trimming left V 3 bases short and J 6 bases short, with 12 bases between. The CDR3 reads CSVERGRSEQYF. The CDR3 coding sequence is TGCAGCGTTGAGCGGGGCAGAAGCGAGCAGTACTTC.

A few counts support this clonotype. The chain carries TRBV30 and TRBJ1-4; 7 bases align to TRBD1. This CDR3 spans 16 amino acids. Germline V CDR1 and CDR2: GTSNPN, SVGIG (reference sequence). The trim removed 4 bases at V and 4 bases at J, leaving 12 bases unmatched. The CDR3 DNA reads as TGTGCCTGGATTTGGATTACAGGGGCCTTTAATGAAAAACTGTTTTTT. Protein sequence: CAWIWITGAFNEKLFF.

The chain has TRBV6-2 or TRBV6-3 and TRBJ2-2; a possible D gene is TRBD1 (6 bases). The germline V gene has CDR1 MNHEY and CDR2 SVGEGT. The CDR3 consists of 16 residues. Trimming stripped 6 bases from V and 4 bases from J, with 18 bases between. CDR3 sequence: CASRSGSGVRTGELFF. The CDR3 DNA is TGTGCCAGCAGGTCAGGGTCAGGGGTTCGCACCGGGGAGCTGTTTTTT.

This chain joins TRBV20-1 and TRBJ2-3; D not certain. Germline V gene lookup returns CDR1 DFQATT and CDR2 SNEGSKA (reference sequence). Trimming removed 8 bases from V and 0 bases from J, with 9 bases in between. The CDR3 has 12 residues. DNA for the CDR3: TGCAGTCCGGCCAGTAGCACAGATACGCAGTATTTT. Translated: CSPASSTDTQYF.

The table lists this clonotype with a count of one. This chain joins TRBV10-1 and TRBJ1-1; D remains unclear. CDR1 is WNHNN and CDR2 is SYGVQD in the germline V gene (reference sequence). V gave up 7 bases and J gave up 2 bases, with 11 bases separating them. The CDR3 loop spans 13 amino acids. The CDR3 protein is CASIRTVNTEAFF. The DNA of the CDR3 is TGCGCCAGCATCCGGACGGTAAACACTGAAGCTTTCTTT.

The genes are TRBV7-9 and TRBJ2-7, with 9 bases fitting TRBD2. Germline CDR1 reads SEHNR; CDR2 reads FQNEAQ (reference sequence). The CDR3 spans 14 residues. Losses at the gene ends were 5 bases for V and 4 bases for J; bases not matched to a gene: 6. CDR3 sequence reads: CASSARTSVYEQYF. DNA for the CDR3: TGTGCCAGCAGCGCCAGGACTAGCGTTTACGAGCAGTACTTC.

This clonotype was detected many times. The chain links TRBV6-1 to TRBJ1-5; D is ambiguous. The CDR3 sequence is 15 residues long. Trimming pared 1 base from V and 1 base from J, leaving 8 bases between. Germline CDR1 is MNHNS and CDR2 is SASEGT. CDR3 sequence reads: CASSEERASNQPQHF. DNA for the CDR3: TGTGCCAGCAGTGAAGAAAGGGCGAGCAATCAGCCCCAGCATTTT.

The chain has TRBV29-1 and TRBJ2-7; D is unclear. CDR1 is SQVTM and CDR2 is ANQGSEA in the germline V gene. Trimming removed 5 bases at V and 0 bases at J, with 8 bases between. This CDR3 contains 12 residues. CDR3 DNA: TGCAGCGTTCCCAGCGTCTCCTACGAGCAGTACTTC. Protein sequence: CSVPSVSYEQYF.

This clonotype was detected ten times or more. The chain combines TRBV3-1 with TRBJ1-2; maybe TRBD1 (6 bases). This CDR3 contains 15 residues. V lost 4 bases to trimming and J lost 7 bases, with 19 bases between them. CDR1 and CDR2 from the germline V gene are LGHDT and YNNKEL (reference sequence). CDR3 nucleotide sequence: TGTGCCAGCAGCCCCCGGGCGGGGGGCGGTGGTGGCTACACCTTC. Protein product: CASSPRAGGGGGYTF. The full variable domain, rest sourced from reference TRBV3-1 and TRBJ1-2, is DTAVSQTPKYLVTQMGNDKSIKCEQNLGHDTMYWYKQDSKKFLKIMFSYNNKELIINETVPNRFSPKSPDKAHLNLHINSLELGDSAVYFCASSPRAGGGGGYTFGSGTRLTVV.

This clonotype has ten or more counts. The chain has TRBV20-1 and TRBJ1-1; D is unclear. The CDR3 is 14 residues long. Germline assignment: CDR1 DFQATT and CDR2 SNEGSKA (reference sequence). Trimming pared 0 bases from V and 0 bases from J, leaving 8 bases between. CDR3 in DNA: TGCAGTGCTAGAGATTTGGGTATGAACACTGAAGCTTTCTTT. As protein: CSARDLGMNTEAFF.

This clonotype was seen many times. V and J are TRBV6-2 or TRBV6-3 and TRBJ1-5, with D hard to call. The germline gives CDR1 MNHEY, CDR2 SVGEGT. V was cut by 8 bases and J by 3 bases, with 14 bases left in between. The CDR3 length is 14 residues. The CDR3 DNA follows: TGTGCCAGCGACCGGGGAGGGCTCAATCAGCCCCAGCATTTT. Protein sequence: CASDRGGLNQPQHF.

This clonotype showed up many times. J is TRBJ2-1 and V is TRBV20-1, with D uncertain. Trimming shortened V by 3 bases and J by 6 bases, and 9 bases separated the two germline ends. Germline CDR1 reads DFQATT; CDR2 reads SNEGSKA (reference sequence). The CDR3 has 12 residues. In DNA, the CDR3 is TGCAGTGCTAGGTTCCGGGCCAATGAGCAGTTCTTC. Translating gives CSARFRANEQFF.

With regard to this clonotype: This may stem from a read error, because a much larger clone lies one nucleotide away. The V gene is TRBV2, the J gene TRBJ2-7, with 7 bases aligning to TRBD1. Germline loops: CDR1 SNHLY, CDR2 FYNNEI. This CDR3 is built from 14 residues. V shed 6 bases, J shed 5 bases, and the junction held 10 bases outside the gene matches. As DNA, the CDR3 is TGTGCCAGCAGAGATACAGGGGTCTCTAACGAGCAGTACTTC. Amino acid sequence: CASRDTGVSNEQYF.

This clonotype was picked up many times. In nucleotides, the CDR3 is TGTGCCAGCAGCTTCCCTAGGGGAGGGCAAGAGACCCAGTACTTC. Protein product: CASSFPRGGQETQYF. J is TRBJ2-5 and V is TRBV5-8; TRBD2 agrees at 7 bases. Per the germline V gene, CDR1 is SGHTS and CDR2 is YDEGEE. The CDR3 runs 15 residues. Trimming at V came to 2 bases and at J to 2 bases, leaving 6 bases not matched to a gene. The variable domain in full, with the rest retrieved from reference TRBV5-8 and TRBJ2-5, is EAGVTQSPTHLIKTRGQQATLRCSPISGHTSVYWYQQALGLGLQFLLWYDEGEERNRGNFPPRFSGRQFPNYSSELNVNALELEDSALYLCASSFPRGGQETQYFGPGTRLLVL.

The table lists this clonotype with a few counts. The V and J genes are TRBV19 and TRBJ1-6; 10 bases are a match to TRBD1. This CDR3 spans 14 amino acids. J gave up 7 bases and V 3 bases, and 0 bases lay outside the gene matches. Germline loops: CDR1 LNHDA, CDR2 SQIVND (reference sequence). The CDR3 region is CASSMGQGNSPLHF. In DNA, the CDR3 is TGTGCCAGTAGTATGGGACAGGGGAATTCACCCCTCCACTTT.

This clonotype was counted a few times. The J gene is TRBJ2-7, the V gene TRBV6-1; D unresolved. Germline CDR1 is MNHNS and CDR2 is SASEGT. V was pared by 4 bases and J by 7 bases, with 11 bases between. The CDR3 totals 12 residues. In DNA form, the CDR3 reads TGTGCCAGCAGTGGGACGGCTTGGGAGCAGTACTTC. Translated, it gives CASSGTAWEQYF.

This clonotype was detected ten times or more. This rearrangement joins TRBV3-2 to TRBJ1-5; the DNA was not compared with TRBD1, the D call given in the table. TRBV3-2 is termed a pseudogene. The CDR3 length is 15 residues. The CDR3 nucleotides are TGTGCCAGCAGGATCGACAGGGGTAGCAATCAGCCCCAGCATTTT. This translates into CASRIDRGSNQPQHF.

V and J are TRBV4-1 and TRBJ1-2; 8 nucleotides agree with TRBD1. The CDR3 spans 15 residues. Looked up from germline, CDR1 is MGHRA and CDR2 is YSYEKL. The V segment lost 0 bases and the J segment 3 bases; nucleotides outside the gene matches: 3. The CDR3 DNA sequence: TGCGCCAGCAGCCAAGATCACAGGGGGGACTATGGCTACACCTTC. Translated: CASSQDHRGDYGYTF.

V is TRBV27 and J is TRBJ1-2; 9 bases are shared with TRBD1. V shed 2 bases, J shed 8 bases, and the junction held 6 bases outside the gene matches. Germline V lookup: CDR1 MNHEY, CDR2 SMNVEV (reference sequence). The CDR3 has 14 residues. CDR3 DNA sequence: TGTGCCAGCAGTTTAGCTTCAGGGACAGGGGGCTACACCTTC. Protein sequence: CASSLASGTGGYTF.

The V call is TRBV7-6, the J call TRBJ2-2; tentatively, D is TRBD2 (5 bases). The CDR3 totals 16 residues. V was pared by 1 base and J by 5 bases, with 14 bases between. The germline gives CDR1 SGHVS, CDR2 FNYEAQ. For the CDR3, the DNA is TGTGCCAGCAGCTTAGGTTCTAGCCGGGTAACCGGGGAGCTGTTTTTT. Translation gives CASSLGSSRVTGELFF.

This clonotype was seen more than once but under ten times. This chain joins TRBV7-2 and TRBJ2-4; tentatively, D is TRBD1 or TRBD2 (5 bases each). The V and J ends lost 1 base and 2 bases respectively, with 12 bases between them. The length of the CDR3 is 16 residues. Germline CDR1 is SGHTA and CDR2 is FQGNSA. The CDR3 sequence is CASSLGGFRSKNIQYF. The DNA of the CDR3 is TGTGCCAGCAGCTTAGGGGGGTTTCGGTCCAAAAACATTCAGTACTTC.

The CDR3 protein is CASSLVTSPRLNEQFF. DNA for the CDR3: TGTGCCAGCAGCTTAGTAACCAGCCCTCGTCTCAATGAGCAGTTCTTC. The genes are TRBV7-9 and TRBJ2-1; no clear D. Trimming pared 1 base from V and 6 bases from J, leaving 16 bases between. The CDR3 consists of 16 residues. Germline V gene sequence: CDR1 SEHNR, CDR2 FQNEAQ (reference sequence).

This chain connects TRBV29-1 to TRBJ2-5, with D tentatively TRBD2 (6 bases). Germline CDR1 SQVTM, CDR2 ANQGSEA. Deletions cut 2 bases from V and 5 bases from J, with 12 bases between. The CDR3 is 13 residues long. This CDR3 is CSVEWAGRETQYF. CDR3 coding DNA: TGCAGCGTTGAATGGGCAGGGAGGGAGACCCAGTACTTC.

This clonotype was detected only a few times. The genes are TRBV29-1 and TRBJ1-1; possible D gene TRBD1, 5 bases. CDR1 is SQVTM, CDR2 ANQGSEA, per germline. The CDR3 runs 16 residues. V was pared by 1 base and J by 0 bases, with 15 bases between. As DNA, the CDR3 is TGCAGCGTTGAAGTGTTCCGAGGGACTGTGAACACTGAAGCTTTCTTT. Translation: CSVEVFRGTVNTEAFF. Full variable domain (remainder filled in from reference TRBV29-1 and TRBJ1-1): SAVISQKPSRDICQRGTSLTIQCQVDSQVTMMFWYRQQPGQSLTLIATANQGSEATYESGFVIDKFPISRPNLTFSTLTVSNMSPEDSSIYLCSVEVFRGTVNTEAFFGQGTRLTVV.

The V call is TRBV13, the J call TRBJ1-1, with TRBD1 matching 7 bases. The germline gives CDR1 PRHDT, CDR2 FYEKMQ (reference sequence). The CDR3 length is 15 residues. V dropped 5 bases and J dropped 6; count of bases not matched to a gene: 12. This CDR3 is CASSPETGLGAEAFF. The CDR3, as DNA: TGTGCCAGCAGCCCAGAGACAGGGCTAGGCGCTGAAGCTTTCTTT.